These T cell receptor beta chains were read from a single sample in a study of CD8 T cells in ankylosing spondylitis. TCRdb independently ran MiXCR on the 5' RACE reads; one entry per CDR3 protein. Of about 540,000 distinct CDR3 sequences listed, roughly 13% are singletons. Sequences were obtained from blood, either unsorted or a sorted T cell fraction (not recorded which). The receptors come from a male donor with ankylosing spondylitis. Both conserved end residues are part of each CDR3. D genes are given only for firm matches. Clone size, where shown, is once, few, many, or a class for clones that have expanded.

cdr3_nt,cdr3_aa,clone_size,d_call,j_call,v_call
TGCAGTGCTAGAACGGACGGTTTCACAGATACGCAGTATTTT,CSARTDGFTDTQYF,few,NA,TRBJ2-3,TRBV20-1
TGTGCCAGCAGCCCTCCTTTTCGGGTAGGAGCTGAAGCTTTCTTT,CASSPPFRVGAEAFF,many,NA,TRBJ1-1,TRBV7-9
TGCGCCAGCAGCTCGGGGGGGTTGGAAACTGAAGCTTTCTTT,CASSSGGLETEAFF,few,NA,TRBJ1-1,TRBV5-1
TGCAGTGCTAGAGAATCATTCGGAGGGTCACCCCTCCACTTT,CSARESFGGSPLHF,NA,NA,TRBJ1-6,TRBV20-1
TGTGCCAGCAGTGAGTCACTAGCGGGAGGGCCGGATGAGCAGTTCTTC,CASSESLAGGPDEQFF,few,TRBD2,TRBJ2-1,TRBV2
TGTGCCAGCAGTGCCGGGACACCGAACACCGGGGAGCTGTTTTTT,CASSAGTPNTGELFF,NA,NA,TRBJ2-2,TRBV12-3/TRBV12-4
TGTGCCAGCAGCCAAGTTCTAGCGGGAAGGTCAGATACGCAGTATTTT,CASSQVLAGRSDTQYF,few,TRBD2,TRBJ2-3,TRBV14
TGTGCCAGCAGTTTATTTAGCGGGAGTGTAAACACCGGGGAGCTGTTTTTT,CASSLFSGSVNTGELFF,NA,TRBD2,TRBJ2-2,TRBV7-8
TGTGCCACCAGTGATTTGAAGGCGAATGAGCAGTTCTTC,CATSDLKANEQFF,few,NA,TRBJ2-1,TRBV24-1
TGTGCCAGCAGCTTAGAGAGGGAGACTGAAGCTTTCTTT,CASSLERETEAFF,few,NA,TRBJ1-1,TRBV7-2
TGTGCCAGCTCACCAGGGACATCCGCGAGCACAGATACGCAGTATTTT,CASSPGTSASTDTQYF,NA,NA,TRBJ2-3,TRBV18
TGTGCCAGCAGTTTAGCGCCGGGGACAGGGGGCCGGCCCCAGCATTTT,CASSLAPGTGGRPQHF,NA,TRBD1,TRBJ1-5,TRBV12-3/TRBV12-4
TGCGCCAGCCTTTTCGGACCTGCAAACAATGAGCAGTTCTTC,CASLFGPANNEQFF,few,NA,TRBJ2-1,TRBV5-1
TGTGCCAGCAGCTTTTCGTCGGCTGGCAGAAATAATGAAAAACTGTTTTTT,CASSFSSAGRNNEKLFF,NA,NA,TRBJ1-4,TRBV13
TGTGCCTGGAGTTGGACAGGGTGGGATGGCTACACCTTC,CAWSWTGWDGYTF,NA,TRBD1,TRBJ1-2,TRBV30
TGCGCCAGCAGCCAAGCCCCTCCCGCGGGAGTGGCAGATACGCAGTATTTT,CASSQAPPAGVADTQYF,NA,TRBD2,TRBJ2-3,TRBV4-1
TGCGCCAGCAGGGGACTAGCTCGGCCCGGGGAGCTGTTTTTT,CASRGLARPGELFF,NA,TRBD2,TRBJ2-2,TRBV10-2
TGCAGTGCTAGAGATCCCGACAGGGCGAGCTACGAGCAGTACTTC,CSARDPDRASYEQYF,few,TRBD1,TRBJ2-7,TRBV20-1
TGTGCCAGCAGCCACTTTCGAGATAGCACAGATACGCAGTATTTT,CASSHFRDSTDTQYF,few,NA,TRBJ2-3,TRBV2
TGTGCTAGTGGAGCATGCGCGGGACAGGGGAACTATGGCTACACCTTC,CASGACAGQGNYGYTF,few,TRBD1,TRBJ1-2,TRBV12-5
TGCAGTGCCGATACAGGAAAGGAGGACTATGGCTACACCTTC,CSADTGKEDYGYTF,NA,NA,TRBJ1-2,TRBV20-1
TGTGCCAGCAGTTACGAGCGGGGCACTGAAGCTTTCTTT,CASSYERGTEAFF,NA,NA,TRBJ1-1,TRBV6-5
TGCAGTGCGTTGACAGGTCGGAGCAATCAGCCCCAGCATTTT,CSALTGRSNQPQHF,NA,NA,TRBJ1-5,TRBV20-1
TGCGCCAGCAGCTTGTCTAAACAGGGGACCTTGTACGAGCAGTACTTC,CASSLSKQGTLYEQYF,many,TRBD1,TRBJ2-7,TRBV5-1
TGTGCCAGCAACCGCCGGGGCGCCCCGAACACCGGGGAGCTGTTTTTT,CASNRRGAPNTGELFF,many,NA,TRBJ2-2,TRBV5-5
TGTGCCAGCAGCCACGGGACTAGCGGAAACAATGAGCAGTTCTTC,CASSHGTSGNNEQFF,NA,TRBD2,TRBJ2-1,TRBV14
TGTGCCAGTAGTATAGGCGGACAGGGCAGGCAGCCCCAGCATTTT,CASSIGGQGRQPQHF,many,TRBD1,TRBJ1-5,TRBV19
TGTGCCAGCAGCCCGGACAGCGTTACTATAGGCTACACCTTC,CASSPDSVTIGYTF,NA,NA,TRBJ1-2,TRBV7-9
TGTGCCAGCAGCCGCCAAACTAGCGGGCTTTACAATGAGCAGTTCTTC,CASSRQTSGLYNEQFF,NA,TRBD2,TRBJ2-1,TRBV12-3/TRBV12-4
TGTGCCAGCAGCAACCAGGGGACAGCTGGAAACACCATATATTTT,CASSNQGTAGNTIYF,many,TRBD1,TRBJ1-3,TRBV11-2
TGTGCCAGCAGTTTGAGGGGGGTTACTGAAGCTTTCTTT,CASSLRGVTEAFF,many,NA,TRBJ1-1,TRBV12-3/TRBV12-4
TGTGCCAGCACCGACCGGACAGGCCTGAACACTGAAGCTTTCTTT,CASTDRTGLNTEAFF,few,TRBD1,TRBJ1-1,TRBV6-2/TRBV6-3
TGTGCCAGCAGCCTATGGACTAGCGTGAACAATGAGCAGTTCTTC,CASSLWTSVNNEQFF,few,TRBD2,TRBJ2-1,TRBV7-2
TGTGCCAGCTCACCTCGATCGACAGGGGCTGGAAACACCATATATTTT,CASSPRSTGAGNTIYF,NA,TRBD1,TRBJ1-3,TRBV18
TGTGCCACCTACGGGGAATACACCATATATTTT,CATYGEYTIYF,few,NA,TRBJ1-3,TRBV6-1
TGTGCCAGCAGCGCCCGCTCCTTATACTCTGGGGCCAACGTCCTGACTTTC,CASSARSLYSGANVLTF,few,NA,TRBJ2-6,TRBV7-9
TGTGCCAGCAGTGTCGCTAGCGGGAGTGGAGAGACCCAGTACTTC,CASSVASGSGETQYF,few,TRBD2,TRBJ2-5,TRBV2
TGTGCCAGCAGGGAGGGAGAAACAGGTGGCTACACCTTC,CASREGETGGYTF,few,NA,TRBJ1-2,TRBV12-3/TRBV12-4
TGCGCCAGCAGCTTGAGCCAGGGGAGCACTGAAGCTTTCTTT,CASSLSQGSTEAFF,many,NA,TRBJ1-1,TRBV5-1
TGTGCCAGCAGCTTGGGAGGCCCGTTGAACACTGAAGCTTTCTTT,CASSLGGPLNTEAFF,NA,NA,TRBJ1-1,TRBV5-6
TGTGCCAGCAGCTCTCCGACGTCCTACAATGAGCAGTTCTTC,CASSSPTSYNEQFF,NA,NA,TRBJ2-1,TRBV7-9
TGCGCCAGCAGCTTGAAGGGTGGGGCCTACGAGCAGTACTTC,CASSLKGGAYEQYF,many,NA,TRBJ2-7,TRBV5-1
TGTGCCAGCAGCCGAGAGGTAGATACGCAGTATTTT,CASSREVDTQYF,few,NA,TRBJ2-3,TRBV11-2
TGCAGTGCTTTAGCGACTGAAGCTTTCTTT,CSALATEAFF,few,NA,TRBJ1-1,TRBV20-1
TGTGCCAGCAGCTTGGTCACATCCTACAATGAGCAGTTCTTC,CASSLVTSYNEQFF,few,NA,TRBJ2-1,TRBV7-9
TGTGCCAGCAGGACGACTACCTACAATGAGCAGTTCTTC,CASRTTTYNEQFF,few,NA,TRBJ2-1,TRBV11-2
TGTGCCACCAGCAGTACAAAGACAGGGGTGTTGAACACTGAAGCTTTCTTT,CATSSTKTGVLNTEAFF,NA,TRBD1,TRBJ1-1,TRBV15
TGTGCCAGCAGTTTAGCACAGGGAAGGAATGAGCAGTTCTTC,CASSLAQGRNEQFF,few,NA,TRBJ2-1,TRBV12-3/TRBV12-4
TGTGCCAGCAGCCAGGAGAGGTATACGCAGTATTTT,CASSQERYTQYF,few,NA,TRBJ2-3,TRBV14
TGTGCCAGCAGTGGGACAGTTGCAACTAATGAAAAACTGTTTTTT,CASSGTVATNEKLFF,NA,NA,TRBJ1-4,TRBV2
TGTGCCAGCAGCGTAGGTAGCTTGAACACTGAAGCTTTCTTT,CASSVGSLNTEAFF,NA,NA,TRBJ1-1,TRBV9
TGCAGTGTTAGTCCGGACCTAGAGAGGAATCAGCCCCAGCATTTT,CSVSPDLERNQPQHF,few,NA,TRBJ1-5,TRBV20-1
TGTGCCAGCAGTTCGAGCTCTGGGGCCAACGTCCTGACTTTC,CASSSSSGANVLTF,many,NA,TRBJ2-6,TRBV12-3/TRBV12-4
TGCAGTGCCCGGGACAGGGGATTGGCCAATCAGCCCCAGCATTTT,CSARDRGLANQPQHF,NA,TRBD1,TRBJ1-5,TRBV20-1
TGTGCCAGCAGCCGCCCCTTGGGGCCGAACACTGAAGCTTTCTTT,CASSRPLGPNTEAFF,NA,NA,TRBJ1-1,TRBV14
TGTGCCAGTAGTATAGGGCCTTTGGAGGGCAATGAGCAGTTCTTC,CASSIGPLEGNEQFF,many,NA,TRBJ2-1,TRBV19
TGTGCCATCAGTGAGACAAGTCCCGGGACTAGCCATGAGCAGTTCTTC,CAISETSPGTSHEQFF,many,TRBD2,TRBJ2-1,TRBV10-3
TGTGCCAGCAACCCCCTTTGGGGTCGTGTCTATGATGAGCAGTTCTTC,CASNPLWGRVYDEQFF,NA,NA,TRBJ2-1,TRBV27
TGTGCCAGCCGCCCCAGAGTAGCGGGAAAAGATACGCAGTATTTT,CASRPRVAGKDTQYF,once,TRBD2,TRBJ2-3,TRBV12-3/TRBV12-4
TGTGCCAGCAGTTCCTCCCTGGGAAGGGGTCAATACAATGAGCAGTTCTTC,CASSSSLGRGQYNEQFF,few,NA,TRBJ2-1,TRBV6-5